This T cell receptor (beta chain) derives from a study of T cells in Graves' hyperthyroidism and ophthalmopathy. Study observations and caveats: Most thyroid clonotypes expanded above 0.001 were also detected in blood.

Amplification yielded TCR beta CDR3 regions, with RNA transcripts as the source. The HTBI set primed first-round TCR CDR3 RT-PCR. TCRdb re-analysed the multiplex PCR reads in MiXCR, keeping a single row per CDR3 protein. The sample holds 500,000 to 800,000 distinct CDR3 sequences, about 14% seen once. Germline V lookup: CDR1 LGHNA, CDR2 YSLEER. V was clipped by 3 bases and J by 1 base, with 9 bases between them. There are 14 residues in the CDR3. The cohort's ophthalmopathy patients, a group with duration under 3 months, had a Clinical Activity Score of at least 3 and a NOSPECS grade of at least 4. The study left out patients who had uncontrolled infection, other autoimmune disease, pregnancy or lactation. Comments on this clonotype: Its cognate antigen is unknown.

This chain links TRBV4-3 with TRBJ2-5; tentative D call: TRBD2 (6 bases). The clonotype comes from a woman aged 45-65 years with Graves' ophthalmopathy. The sample taken for sequencing was blood. CDR3 nucleotides: TGCGCCAGCAGCCACAGACTAGTCCAAGAGACCCAGTACTTC. Translation gives CASSHRLVQETQYF.